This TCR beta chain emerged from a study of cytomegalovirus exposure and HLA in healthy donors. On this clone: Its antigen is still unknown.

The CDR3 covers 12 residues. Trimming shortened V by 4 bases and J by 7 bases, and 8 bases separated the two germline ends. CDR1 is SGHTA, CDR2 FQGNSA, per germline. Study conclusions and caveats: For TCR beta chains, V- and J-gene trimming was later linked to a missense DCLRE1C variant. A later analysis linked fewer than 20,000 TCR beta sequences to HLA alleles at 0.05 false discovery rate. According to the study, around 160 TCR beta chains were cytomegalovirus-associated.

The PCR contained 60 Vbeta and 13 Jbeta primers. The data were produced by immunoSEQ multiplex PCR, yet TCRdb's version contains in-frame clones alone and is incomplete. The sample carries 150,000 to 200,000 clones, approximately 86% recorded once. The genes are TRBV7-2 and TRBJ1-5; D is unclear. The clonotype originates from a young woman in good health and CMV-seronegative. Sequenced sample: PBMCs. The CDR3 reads CASSYFRQPQHF. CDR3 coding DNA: TGTGCCAGCAGCTACTTCAGGCAGCCCCAGCATTTT.